The 5 T cell receptor beta chains below were found in one sample sequenced in a study of siplizumab effects on memory and regulatory T cells. Sequencing was performed with immunoSEQ multiplex PCR; in TCRdb, only in-frame clones are kept and a portion is missing. The sample yields some 81,000 clones, over 90% seen once. The specimen sequenced was CD8+ T cells sorted from blood. The source is a human donor in good health.

The gene calls are TRBV5-6 and TRBJ1-5, with 7 bases that match TRBD1. This CDR3 region has 17 residues. V shed 7 bases, J shed 7 bases, and the junction held 20 bases outside the gene matches. Germline lookup yields CDR1 SGHDT and CDR2 YYEEEE. CDR3 sequence reads: CASGFPTGQERNQPQHF. The CDR3 DNA is TGTGCCAGCGGATTCCCGACTGGACAGGAGAGGAACCAGCCCCAGCATTTT. Based on the CDR3 plus reference TRBV5-6 and TRBJ1-5, the full variable domain is DAGVTQSPTHLIKTRGQQVTLRCSPKSGHDTVSWYQQALGQGPQFIFQYYEEEERQRGNFPDRFSGHQFPNYSSELNVNALLLGDSALYLCASGFPTGQERNQPQHFGDGTRLSIL.

The chain couples TRBV10-3 to TRBJ2-4, with TRBD1 as a possible D gene (5 bases). The ends were cut back, 3 bases at V and 2 bases at J, with 11 bases in the middle. The CDR3 length is 15 residues. Germline CDR1 and CDR2: ENHRY and SYGVKD. In nucleotides, the CDR3 is TGTGCCATCAGTGAATTCCAGGGATCCAAAAACATTCAGTACTTC. It is translated as CAISEFQGSKNIQYF.

The chain links TRBV6-6 to TRBJ2-4; D may be TRBD2 (5 bases). The germline gives CDR1 MNHNY, CDR2 SVGAGI (reference sequence). CDR3 length: 15 residues. Trimming pared 0 bases from V and 3 bases from J, leaving 9 bases between. The CDR3 is CASSYSMSGKNIQYF. The CDR3, as DNA: TGTGCCAGCAGTTACTCGATGAGCGGCAAAAACATTCAGTACTTC.

V usage is TRBV2 and J usage is TRBJ2-1; D is undetermined. Per the germline V gene, CDR1 is SNHLY and CDR2 is FYNNEI. Trimming left V 6 bases short and J 5 bases short, with 14 bases between. This CDR3 contains 14 residues. CDR3 in amino acids: CASSVSSENNEQFF. The CDR3 region has the DNA TGTGCCAGCAGCGTTTCCAGTGAGAACAATGAGCAGTTCTTC.

This clone was seen once. The rearrangement joins TRBV5-1 to TRBJ2-7; the D is unclear. Germline CDR1 SGHRS, CDR2 YFSETQ. The V and J ends lost 4 bases and 1 base respectively, with 6 bases between them. This CDR3 region has 12 residues. Written as DNA, the CDR3 is TGCGCCAGCAGCGTTGGATCCTACGAGCAGTACTTC. It specifies CASSVGSYEQYF.